These 21 T cell receptor beta chains were sequenced from one sample in a study of cytomegalovirus exposure and HLA in healthy donors. The repertoire was sequenced with immunoSEQ multiplex PCR; TCRdb's copy has only in-frame clones and lacks some. The sample includes 110,000 to 150,000 clones, just under 85% seen only once; the top ten take roughly 1.4%. Specimen: PBMCs. The origin of the receptors is a woman under 40 in good health and CMV-seronegative.

The V call is TRBV5-1, the J call TRBJ2-7; TRBD2 matches 7 bases. The V gene end was trimmed by 0 bases and the J gene end by 2 bases; junction bases not matched to a gene: 14. This CDR3 is 18 amino acids long. In germline, CDR1 is SGHRS, CDR2 YFSETQ. CDR3 coding DNA: TGCGCCAGCAGCTTGGGGGAATTTGGGAGCGGGGTAACCTACGAGCAGTACTTC. Residues: CASSLGEFGSGVTYEQYF. Full variable domain (missing parts from reference TRBV5-1 and TRBJ2-7): KAGVTQTPRYLIKTRGQQVTLSCSPISGHRSVSWYQQTPGQGLQFLFEYFSETQRNKGNFPGRFSGRQFSNSRSEMNVSTLELGDSALYLCASSLGEFGSGVTYEQYFGPGTRLTVT.

This clone was detected a few times. This chain uses TRBV4-3 with TRBJ1-2, with D maybe TRBD1 (5 bases). V was trimmed by 1 base and J by 7 bases, leaving 10 bases between them. Germline V gives CDR1 LGHNA, CDR2 YSLEER. The CDR3 length is 13 residues. The CDR3 nucleotides are TGCGCCAGCAGCCAAGGGACACATGGTGGCTACACCTTC. It specifies CASSQGTHGGYTF.

This chain joins TRBV13 and TRBJ2-7, with D unresolved. CDR1 and CDR2 (germline): PRHDT, FYEKMQ (reference sequence). The CDR3 consists of 16 residues. Trimming stripped 2 bases from V and 3 bases from J, with 17 bases between. This chain's CDR3 is CASSLYSSGFRYEQYF. The DNA of the CDR3 is TGTGCCAGCAGCTTATATAGTTCCGGGTTTCGCTACGAGCAGTACTTC. Based on the CDR3 plus reference TRBV13 and TRBJ2-7, the full variable domain is AAGVIQSPRHLIKEKRETATLKCYPIPRHDTVYWYQQGPGQDPQFLISFYEKMQSDKGSIPDRFSAQQFSDYHSELNMSSLELGDSALYFCASSLYSSGFRYEQYFGPGTRLTVT.

The genes are TRBV6-1 and TRBJ1-5, with 9 bases aligning to TRBD1. CDR3 length: 13 residues. Germline assignment: CDR1 MNHNS and CDR2 SASEGT. Losses at the gene ends were 8 bases for V and 4 bases for J; bases not matched to a gene: 3. In nucleotides, the CDR3 is TGTGCCAGCCTAGGACAGGGGAATCAGCCCCAGCATTTT. Translated, it gives CASLGQGNQPQHF.

The J gene is TRBJ2-3, the V gene TRBV7-9; D perhaps matches TRBD1 (6 bases). CDR1 and CDR2 from the germline V gene are SEHNR and FQNEAQ (reference sequence). The CDR3 consists of 17 residues. V dropped 2 bases and J dropped 2 bases, with 17 bases sitting between them. The CDR3 spells CASSLWASGHYTDTQYF. Written as DNA, the CDR3 is TGTGCCAGCAGCTTATGGGCGTCGGGACACTACACAGATACGCAGTATTTT.

This clone showed up just once. The chain combines TRBV10-3 with TRBJ2-1, with D perhaps matching TRBD1 (6 bases). CDR1 ENHRY and CDR2 SYGVKD come from the germline V gene. The length of the CDR3 is 13 residues. The V gene lost 10 bases and the J gene lost 0 bases, with 10 bases spanning the gap. CDR3 nucleotides: TGTGCCACCTCGACAGGCTCCTACAATGAGCAGTTCTTC. As protein: CATSTGSYNEQFF.

The chain couples TRBV5-1 to TRBJ1-3; a weak D match, TRBD1 (6 bases). Looked up from germline, CDR1 is SGHRS and CDR2 is YFSETQ. V lost 4 bases and J 1 base, leaving 18 bases between the germline ends. The CDR3 runs 17 residues. CDR3: CASSRTLQGSSGNTIYF. CDR3 DNA: TGCGCCAGCAGCCGAACCTTACAGGGATCGTCTGGAAACACCATATATTTT. The whole variable domain, remainder taken from reference TRBV5-1 and TRBJ1-3, is KAGVTQTPRYLIKTRGQQVTLSCSPISGHRSVSWYQQTPGQGLQFLFEYFSETQRNKGNFPGRFSGRQFSNSRSEMNVSTLELGDSALYLCASSRTLQGSSGNTIYFGEGSWLTVV.

This sequence joins TRBV30 and TRBJ1-6, with D unresolved. This CDR3 is built from 12 residues. V was cut by 0 bases and J by 8 bases, with 5 bases left in between. CDR1 is GTSNPN, CDR2 SVGIG, per germline (reference sequence). The CDR3 loop reads CAWSVQHSPLHF. Here the CDR3 DNA reads TGTGCCTGGAGTGTACAGCATTCACCCCTCCACTTT.

The chain carries TRBV23-1 and TRBJ2-2; 7 bases match TRBD2. TRBV23-1 is treated as an ORF (open reading frame) with a function not yet certain. CDR3 length: 14 residues. The ends lost 3 bases at V and 5 bases at J; junction bases unmatched: 3. CDR3 sequence (DNA): TGCGCCAGCAGTCAGGACGGGAGGACCGGGGAGCTGTTTTTT. Its protein product is CASSQDGRTGELFF.

The gene calls are TRBV19 and TRBJ2-2, with 7 bases fitting TRBD1. Trimming removed 5 bases from V and 0 bases from J; junction bases left unmatched: 6. This CDR3 region has 16 residues. Germline lookup yields CDR1 LNHDA and CDR2 SQIVND (reference sequence). CDR3 amino acids: CASSPRTGANTGELFF. In DNA, the CDR3 is TGTGCCAGTAGTCCGCGGACAGGTGCGAACACCGGGGAGCTGTTTTTT.

The rearrangement joins TRBV6-5 to TRBJ2-3; D gene uncertain. This CDR3 is 11 amino acids long. Trimming removed 6 bases at V and 6 bases at J, with 7 bases between. The V gene's germline CDR1 is MNHEY and CDR2 SVGAGI. The CDR3: CASRQSDTQYF. CDR3 bases: TGTGCCAGCAGACAGAGTGATACGCAGTATTTT.

The CDR3 nucleotides read TGTGCCAGCATTACTAGTCAGGGGGAAGCTTTCTTT. Its protein product is CASITSQGEAFF. The chain couples TRBV28 to TRBJ1-1, with D possibly TRBD1 on 6 matching bases. The CDR3 contains 12 residues. CDR1 MDHEN and CDR2 SYDVKM come from the germline V gene. Deletions cut 7 bases from V and 8 bases from J, with 14 bases between.

The chain has TRBV15 and TRBJ1-3; D is uncertain. Trimming cost V 0 bases and J 5 bases, with 5 bases left between them. Germline lookup yields CDR1 LNHNV and CDR2 YYDKDF (reference sequence). The CDR3 covers 13 residues. The CDR3 nucleotides read TGTGCCACCAGCAGAGATCTCCGAAACACCATATATTTT. This translates into CATSRDLRNTIYF.

The chain employs TRBV28 and TRBJ2-6; D is perhaps TRBD1 (6 bases). This CDR3 comprises 15 residues. From germline, CDR1 is MDHEN and CDR2 SYDVKM. V was pared by 9 bases and J by 2 bases, with 14 bases between. CDR3 protein: CASLGRGAGANVLTF. DNA of the CDR3: TGTGCCAGTTTAGGCAGGGGTGCTGGGGCCAACGTCCTGACTTTC. The complete variable domain, with remaining parts taken from reference TRBV28 and TRBJ2-6, reads DVKVTQSSRYLVKRTGEKVFLECVQDMDHENMFWYRQDPGLGLRLIYFSYDVKMKEKGDIPEGYSVSREKKERFSLILESASTNQTSMYLCASLGRGAGANVLTFGAGSRLTVL.

The chain uses TRBV29-1 and TRBJ2-3; tentatively, D is TRBD2 (6 bases). This CDR3 is built from 13 residues. Germline V gives CDR1 SQVTM, CDR2 ANQGSEA. The V end lost 1 base, the J end lost 7 bases, and 12 bases lay between the germline ends. As DNA, the CDR3 is TGCAGCGTTGAAGGGGAGGCTTTATATACGCAGTATTTT. This encodes CSVEGEALYTQYF.

V is TRBV1 and J is TRBJ2-5; the D call in the table, TRBD2, was not verified against the DNA. TRBV1 constitutes a pseudogene. The CDR3 runs to 17 residues. CDR3 residues: CTSSQDLPSGGVETQYF. CDR3 coding DNA: TGCACCAGCAGCCAAGATCTCCCTAGCGGGGGTGTGGAGACCCAGTACTTC.

In this sample, this clone turned up once. V usage is TRBV14 and J usage is TRBJ2-1; 8 bases match TRBD2. Germline assignment: CDR1 SGHDN and CDR2 FVKESK. After removal of 1 base from V and 9 bases from J, the junction contained 8 bases not matched to a gene. This CDR3 has 15 amino acids. The DNA for the CDR3 is TGTGCCAGCAGCCAAGCGGGACTAGGGGTTGGTGAGCAGTTCTTC. The encoded protein is CASSQAGLGVGEQFF.

The chain carries TRBV7-2 and TRBJ2-2; 11 nucleotides line up with TRBD1. CDR3 length: 15 amino acids. The V gene end was trimmed by 6 bases and the J gene end by 6 bases; junction bases not matched to a gene: 6. Germline values: CDR1 SGHTA, CDR2 FQGNSA. This chain's CDR3 is CASRGQGVLAGELFF. CDR3 in DNA: TGTGCCAGCAGGGGACAGGGGGTTTTAGCCGGGGAGCTGTTTTTT. The full variable domain, its missing parts supplied by reference TRBV7-2 and TRBJ2-2, is GAGVSQSPSNKVTEKGKDVELRCDPISGHTALYWYRQSLGQGLEFLIYFQGNSAPDKSGLPSDRFSAERTGGSVSTLTIQRTQQEDSAVYLCASRGQGVLAGELFFGEGSRLTVL.

The chain is built from TRBV15 and TRBJ2-7; D is unresolved. V lost 1 base and J lost 2, with 6 bases in between. This CDR3 has 13 amino acids. Germline values: CDR1 LNHNV, CDR2 YYDKDF (reference sequence). This CDR3 is CATSRVDTYEQYF. The CDR3 DNA reads as TGTGCCACCAGCAGAGTAGACACCTACGAGCAGTACTTC.

This clone was counted between two and nine times. This chain uses TRBV27 with TRBJ2-7; 9 bases are a match to TRBD2. Per germline, CDR1 MNHEY and CDR2 SMNVEV (reference sequence). CDR3 length: 12 amino acids. V trimming: 4 bases; J trimming: 6 bases; junction bases outside the gene matches: 1. The CDR3 loop is CASSSSGAEQYF. The CDR3 coding sequence is TGTGCCAGCAGTTCTAGCGGGGCCGAGCAGTACTTC.

This rearrangement joins TRBV19 to TRBJ1-5, with D possibly being TRBD1 (5 bases). Deletions cut 7 bases from V and 5 bases from J, with 18 bases between. Germline V gives CDR1 LNHDA, CDR2 SQIVND (reference sequence). This CDR3 is 15 amino acids long. This chain's CDR3 is CASTHGRGLDQPQHF. CDR3 nucleotide sequence: TGTGCCAGTACCCACGGGCGGGGCTTGGATCAGCCCCAGCATTTT.